A selection of T cell receptor beta chains follows, all from one sample in a study of T cells after yellow fever vaccination. TCRdb reprocessed the 5' RACE reads via MiXCR and lists one record per CDR3 protein. The sample lists some 300,000 distinct CDR3 sequences; approximately 10% were seen once. Sample: CD4+ T cells sorted from PBMCs, taken 5 days after the yellow fever booster vaccination. The source is a man between 18 and 35 years old who received the YFV17D yellow fever vaccine. Both conserved end residues are part of each CDR3. The order of the fields is clone size, J gene, V gene, D gene, CDR3 protein, CDR3 DNA. A D gene is named only where the DNA matches it firmly. Clone sizes are given selectively: once, few, many, or a class where the clone is expanded.

abundance: few; j_gene: TRBJ2-3; v_gene: TRBV7-6; d_gene: TRBD2; CDR3aa: CASSRASGVDGTDTQYF; CDR3nt: TGTGCCAGCAGCCGGGCCAGCGGGGTAGATGGCACAGATACGCAGTATTTT
abundance: few; j_gene: TRBJ2-3; v_gene: TRBV7-7; d_gene: -; CDR3aa: CASSKEWGAGTQYF; CDR3nt: TGTGCTAGCAGCAAAGAGTGGGGAGCGGGTACGCAGTATTTT
abundance: -; j_gene: TRBJ2-5; v_gene: TRBV10-3; d_gene: -; CDR3aa: CAIRDPPQETQYF; CDR3nt: TGTGCCATCAGAGACCCCCCCCAAGAGACCCAGTACTTC
abundance: -; j_gene: TRBJ2-5; v_gene: TRBV6-2/TRBV6-3; d_gene: TRBD2; CDR3aa: CASSPGTSGGETQYF; CDR3nt: TGTGCCAGCAGCCCAGGGACTAGCGGTGGCGAGACCCAGTACTTC
abundance: -; j_gene: TRBJ2-1; v_gene: TRBV29-1; d_gene: -; CDR3aa: CSVGSGEQFF; CDR3nt: TGCAGCGTTGGGAGTGGTGAGCAGTTCTTC
abundance: few; j_gene: TRBJ1-6; v_gene: TRBV11-2; d_gene: -; CDR3aa: CASSFVGQPNSPLHF; CDR3nt: TGTGCCAGCAGCTTTGTAGGGCAGCCTAATTCACCCCTCCACTTT
abundance: few; j_gene: TRBJ1-1; v_gene: TRBV28; d_gene: -; CDR3aa: CASTQDRTFEAFF; CDR3nt: TGTGCCAGCACCCAGGACAGAACCTTTGAAGCTTTCTTT
abundance: -; j_gene: TRBJ2-2; v_gene: TRBV5-1; d_gene: -; CDR3aa: CASSRRTSTGELFF; CDR3nt: TGCGCCAGCAGCCGTAGGACAAGCACCGGGGAGCTGTTTTTT
abundance: -; j_gene: TRBJ2-1; v_gene: TRBV7-9; d_gene: -; CDR3aa: CASSLGGAGGNEQFF; CDR3nt: TGTGCCAGCAGCTTGGGGGGCGCAGGGGGCAATGAGCAGTTCTTC
abundance: many; j_gene: TRBJ1-6; v_gene: TRBV6-6; d_gene: -; CDR3aa: CASRGQPNSPLHF; CDR3nt: TGTGCCAGCAGAGGACAGCCAAATTCACCCCTCCACTTT
abundance: few; j_gene: TRBJ2-6; v_gene: TRBV19; d_gene: -; CDR3aa: CASIRSSGANVLTF; CDR3nt: TGTGCCAGTATCCGGTCCTCTGGGGCCAACGTCCTGACTTTC
abundance: many; j_gene: TRBJ2-3; v_gene: TRBV7-2; d_gene: -; CDR3aa: CASSLGPRGDTQYF; CDR3nt: TGTGCCAGCAGCTTAGGCCCCCGAGGCGATACGCAGTATTTT
abundance: few; j_gene: TRBJ1-1; v_gene: TRBV5-1; d_gene: -; CDR3aa: CASSPAPGTINMNTEAFF; CDR3nt: TGCGCCAGCAGCCCCGCGCCAGGCACTATTAACATGAACACTGAAGCTTTCTTT
abundance: -; j_gene: TRBJ1-2; v_gene: TRBV19; d_gene: TRBD1; CDR3aa: CASSPDRAFGYTF; CDR3nt: TGTGCCAGTAGCCCTGACAGGGCTTTTGGCTACACCTTC
abundance: -; j_gene: TRBJ2-1; v_gene: TRBV12-3/TRBV12-4; d_gene: -; CDR3aa: CASSLIRAYNEQFF; CDR3nt: TGTGCCAGCAGTTTAATTCGGGCCTACAATGAGCAGTTCTTC
abundance: -; j_gene: TRBJ1-6; v_gene: TRBV3-1; d_gene: TRBD1; CDR3aa: CASSQDRGTGVSPLHF; CDR3nt: TGTGCCAGCAGCCAAGATAGGGGGACAGGGGTATCACCCCTCCACTTT
abundance: -; j_gene: TRBJ1-1; v_gene: TRBV7-8; d_gene: TRBD1; CDR3aa: CASSYPLGGENTEAFF; CDR3nt: TGTGCCAGCAGCTACCCCCTAGGGGGCGAGAACACTGAAGCTTTCTTT
abundance: -; j_gene: TRBJ2-1; v_gene: TRBV29-1; d_gene: -; CDR3aa: CSVESWNTPFF; CDR3nt: TGCAGCGTTGAATCCTGGAATACCCCGTTCTTC
abundance: -; j_gene: TRBJ1-2; v_gene: TRBV6-5; d_gene: -; CDR3aa: CASSYSRAPAAPGRGKDGYTF; CDR3nt: TGTGCCAGCAGTTACTCGAGGGCCCCTGCGGCCCCTGGCAGGGGTAAAGATGGCTACACCTTC
abundance: many; j_gene: TRBJ2-7; v_gene: TRBV7-2; d_gene: -; CDR3aa: CASSLVLRSYEQYF; CDR3nt: TGTGCCAGCAGCTTAGTGTTAAGGTCCTACGAGCAGTACTTC
abundance: many; j_gene: TRBJ1-2; v_gene: TRBV12-3/TRBV12-4; d_gene: -; CDR3aa: CASSLKDGFNYGYTF; CDR3nt: TGTGCCAGCAGTTTAAAAGACGGTTTTAACTATGGCTACACCTTC
abundance: few; j_gene: TRBJ2-3; v_gene: TRBV7-2; d_gene: -; CDR3aa: CASSLITGLPTDTQYF; CDR3nt: TGTGCCAGCAGCTTGATTACGGGACTCCCCACAGATACGCAGTATTTT
abundance: few; j_gene: TRBJ2-3; v_gene: TRBV6-2/TRBV6-3; d_gene: -; CDR3aa: CASSYPGPPADTQYF; CDR3nt: TGTGCCAGCAGTTACCCCGGACCCCCGGCTGATACGCAGTATTTT
abundance: few; j_gene: TRBJ1-3; v_gene: TRBV7-2; d_gene: -; CDR3aa: CASSLAGSSGNTIYF; CDR3nt: TGTGCCAGCAGCTTAGCAGGGAGCTCTGGAAACACCATATATTTT
abundance: few; j_gene: TRBJ2-3; v_gene: TRBV24-1; d_gene: -; CDR3aa: CATSDPTGSNTQYF; CDR3nt: TGTGCCACCAGTGACCCTACAGGGTCCAATACGCAGTATTTT
abundance: few; j_gene: TRBJ1-1; v_gene: TRBV15; d_gene: TRBD1; CDR3aa: CATSTLRGRGSTEAFF; CDR3nt: TGTGCCACCAGCACCCTCAGGGGGCGCGGGAGCACTGAAGCTTTCTTT
abundance: -; j_gene: TRBJ1-6; v_gene: TRBV7-9; d_gene: -; CDR3aa: CASSSLGGWARSPLHF; CDR3nt: TGTGCCAGCAGCTCCTTGGGTGGCTGGGCTAGGTCACCCCTCCACTTT
abundance: many; j_gene: TRBJ1-2; v_gene: TRBV12-3/TRBV12-4; d_gene: -; CDR3aa: CASSLEGRGSGYTF; CDR3nt: TGTGCCAGCAGTTTGGAGGGTAGGGGTAGCGGCTACACCTTC
abundance: -; j_gene: TRBJ1-1; v_gene: TRBV29-1; d_gene: -; CDR3aa: CSVAFRGDTEAFF; CDR3nt: TGCAGCGTTGCTTTTAGAGGGGACACTGAAGCTTTCTTT
abundance: few; j_gene: TRBJ2-7; v_gene: TRBV3-1; d_gene: -; CDR3aa: CASSQERDHSYEQYF; CDR3nt: TGTGCCAGCAGCCAGGAACGGGACCATTCCTACGAGCAGTACTTC
abundance: many; j_gene: TRBJ1-2; v_gene: TRBV6-5; d_gene: -; CDR3aa: CASSYSGSYGYTF; CDR3nt: TGTGCCAGCAGTTACTCGGGGAGCTATGGCTACACCTTC
abundance: -; j_gene: TRBJ1-4; v_gene: TRBV6-6; d_gene: TRBD1; CDR3aa: CASKKPGGANEKLFF; CDR3nt: TGTGCCAGCAAAAAACCAGGGGGAGCTAATGAAAAACTGTTTTTT
abundance: -; j_gene: TRBJ1-4; v_gene: TRBV5-6; d_gene: -; CDR3aa: CASSLVGRLNEKLFF; CDR3nt: TGTGCCAGCAGCTTGGTCGGCAGACTAAATGAAAAACTGTTTTTT
abundance: few; j_gene: TRBJ2-5; v_gene: TRBV4-1; d_gene: -; CDR3aa: CASSQIVVLSSETQYF; CDR3nt: TGCGCCAGCAGCCAGATCGTAGTGCTGTCCTCGGAGACCCAGTACTTC
abundance: many; j_gene: TRBJ1-1; v_gene: TRBV20-1; d_gene: TRBD1; CDR3aa: CSARPRTGPNTEAFF; CDR3nt: TGCAGTGCTAGGCCCCGGACAGGGCCGAACACTGAAGCTTTCTTT
abundance: -; j_gene: TRBJ2-5; v_gene: TRBV6-6; d_gene: -; CDR3aa: CASSSDGGKETQYF; CDR3nt: TGTGCCAGCAGCTCGGACGGCGGAAAAGAGACCCAGTACTTC
abundance: -; j_gene: TRBJ2-7; v_gene: TRBV28; d_gene: -; CDR3aa: CASSVGSSYEQYF; CDR3nt: TGTGCCAGCAGTGTGGGCAGCTCCTACGAGCAGTACTTC
abundance: -; j_gene: TRBJ1-1; v_gene: TRBV20-1; d_gene: -; CDR3aa: CSARGNTEAFF; CDR3nt: TGCAGTGCTAGAGGTAACACTGAAGCTTTCTTT
abundance: many; j_gene: TRBJ2-1; v_gene: TRBV20-1; d_gene: -; CDR3aa: CSARDPAGATYNEQFF; CDR3nt: TGCAGTGCTAGAGACCCGGCGGGGGCGACCTACAATGAGCAGTTCTTC
abundance: -; j_gene: TRBJ1-5; v_gene: TRBV7-9; d_gene: -; CDR3aa: CASSPTGLAGEPQHF; CDR3nt: TGTGCCAGCAGCCCGACAGGTTTGGCGGGTGAGCCCCAGCATTTT
abundance: -; j_gene: TRBJ2-3; v_gene: TRBV19; d_gene: -; CDR3aa: CASSSRTGIDTQYF; CDR3nt: TGTGCCAGTAGTTCCAGGACTGGGATAGATACGCAGTATTTT
abundance: -; j_gene: TRBJ2-2; v_gene: TRBV11-3; d_gene: -; CDR3aa: CASSLGPQEELFF; CDR3nt: TGTGCCAGCAGCTTAGGCCCCCAGGAGGAGCTGTTTTTT
abundance: -; j_gene: TRBJ1-6; v_gene: TRBV5-1; d_gene: -; CDR3aa: CASSWADNSPLHF; CDR3nt: TGCGCCAGCAGCTGGGCAGACAATTCACCCCTCCACTTT
abundance: -; j_gene: TRBJ1-5; v_gene: TRBV20-1; d_gene: -; CDR3aa: CSARALGGANQPQHF; CDR3nt: TGCAGTGCTAGAGCCCTGGGAGGGGCAAATCAGCCCCAGCATTTT
abundance: -; j_gene: TRBJ2-5; v_gene: TRBV20-1; d_gene: -; CDR3aa: CSATHLGAETQYF; CDR3nt: TGCAGTGCGACACATCTCGGAGCCGAGACCCAGTACTTC
abundance: -; j_gene: TRBJ1-6; v_gene: TRBV28; d_gene: TRBD1; CDR3aa: CASSRSTGRGSPLHF; CDR3nt: TGTGCCAGCAGTCGATCGACAGGGCGGGGCTCACCCCTCCACTTT
abundance: -; j_gene: TRBJ2-5; v_gene: TRBV7-3; d_gene: -; CDR3aa: CASSLSPSAKTQYF; CDR3nt: TGTGCCAGCAGCTTAAGTCCCAGCGCAAAGACCCAGTACTTC
abundance: few; j_gene: TRBJ1-6; v_gene: TRBV4-1; d_gene: -; CDR3aa: CASSRGGGYNSPLHF; CDR3nt: TGCGCCAGCAGCCGCGGCGGGGGCTATAATTCACCCCTCCACTTT
abundance: few; j_gene: TRBJ2-3; v_gene: TRBV9; d_gene: -; CDR3aa: CASSVYSADTQYF; CDR3nt: TGTGCCAGCAGCGTATACAGTGCAGATACGCAGTATTTT
abundance: few; j_gene: TRBJ2-1; v_gene: TRBV5-1; d_gene: TRBD2; CDR3aa: CASSWTTSGGASSYNEQFF; CDR3nt: TGCGCCAGCAGCTGGACGACTAGCGGGGGGGCGAGCTCCTACAATGAGCAGTTCTTC
abundance: many; j_gene: TRBJ1-1; v_gene: TRBV12-3/TRBV12-4; d_gene: -; CDR3aa: CASRHRRLNTEAFF; CDR3nt: TGTGCCAGCAGACACCGGAGGCTGAACACTGAAGCTTTCTTT
abundance: few; j_gene: TRBJ1-1; v_gene: TRBV5-1; d_gene: TRBD1; CDR3aa: CASSLAGNRGRQAFF; CDR3nt: TGCGCCAGCAGCTTGGCCGGAAACAGGGGGCGGCAAGCTTTCTTT
abundance: many; j_gene: TRBJ1-5; v_gene: TRBV3-1; d_gene: TRBD1; CDR3aa: CASSLGTGNQPQHF; CDR3nt: TGTGCCAGCAGCCTAGGGACAGGAAATCAGCCCCAGCATTTT